The 20 T cell receptor beta chains below all came from one sample that was sequenced in a study of blood T cell repertoires in COVID-19. The data were produced by immunoSEQ multiplex PCR, yet TCRdb's version contains in-frame clones alone and is incomplete. The table lists roughly 200,000 clones, about 82% of them singletons. Sequencing input: peripheral blood. The receptors were sampled from a man between 65 and 85 years old with active or convalescent COVID-19.

This clone came up a few times. J is TRBJ1-1 and V is TRBV19, with a possible D match to TRBD1 (6 bases). Deletions cut 3 bases from V and 1 base from J, with 12 bases between. Germline assignment: CDR1 LNHDA and CDR2 SQIVND (reference sequence). This CDR3 spans 15 amino acids. CDR3 DNA: TGTGCCAGTAGTATTACAGGGAGAGGGAACACTGAAGCTTTCTTT. Amino acids: CASSITGRGNTEAFF.

This chain links TRBV7-8 with TRBJ2-1; 8 bases align to TRBD1. The CDR3 length is 14 residues. V shed 1 base, J shed 7 bases, and the junction held 3 bases outside the gene matches. Looked up from germline, CDR1 is SGHVS and CDR2 is FQNEAQ. Here the CDR3 reads CASSLVRGRNEQFF. The CDR3 DNA follows: TGTGCCAGCAGCTTAGTCAGGGGGCGAAATGAGCAGTTCTTC.

In this sample, this clone turned up once. The V and J genes are TRBV5-4 and TRBJ2-5; the match to TRBD2 covers 7 bases. Trimming cost V 4 bases and J 5 bases; bases outside gene matches: 8. Germline assignment: CDR1 SGHNT and CDR2 YYREEE (reference sequence). This CDR3 is 14 amino acids long. The CDR3 region has the DNA TGTGCCAGCAGCCTACCGGGACTAAGGGAGACCCAGTACTTC. Protein: CASSLPGLRETQYF.

The CDR3 sequence: CASSQDRGVSPLHF. CDR3 in DNA: TGTGCCAGCAGCCAGGACAGGGGAGTGTCACCCCTCCACTTT. This sequence joins TRBV7-8 and TRBJ1-6; 9 bases are shared with TRBD1. V was pared by 5 bases and J by 10 bases, with 6 bases of the junction left unmatched. CDR1 SGHVS and CDR2 FQNEAQ come from the germline V gene. This CDR3 is built from 14 residues.

The chain joins TRBV2 to TRBJ2-7; 9 bases line up with TRBD1. The CDR3 loop spans 15 amino acids. Trimming took 4 bases from V and 2 from J; bases not matched to a gene: 6. Germline CDR1 reads SNHLY; CDR2 reads FYNNEI. CDR3 in DNA: TGTGCCAGCAGTGTCCGGACAGGGGCGGCCTACGAGCAGTACTTC. This sequence encodes CASSVRTGAAYEQYF.

This clone occurred a few times. The chain uses TRBV10-3 and TRBJ2-3, with D unclear. This CDR3 has 16 residues. With 3 bases removed from V and 8 bases from J, the gap between germline ends came to 21 bases. Per the germline V gene, CDR1 is ENHRY and CDR2 is SYGVKD. The CDR3 region has the DNA TGTGCCATCAGTGAATATGACTCCTCCGCAAAATCTACGCAGTATTTT. The encoded protein is CAISEYDSSAKSTQYF.

This clone is a singleton in its sample. The J gene is TRBJ2-2, the V gene TRBV10-2; D remains unclear. Trimming cost V 3 bases and J 2 bases, with 7 bases left between them. From germline, CDR1 is WSHSY and CDR2 SAAADI. The CDR3 sequence is 14 residues long. The CDR3 sequence: CASSEAANTGELFF. The CDR3 DNA follows: TGCGCCAGCAGTGAAGCCGCTAACACCGGGGAGCTGTTTTTT.

This clone was observed many times. This rearrangement joins TRBV7-2 to TRBJ2-1; perhaps TRBD2 as D (5 bases). CDR3 size: 13 residues. CDR1 is SGHTA, CDR2 FQGNSA, per germline. V lost 4 bases, J lost 9 bases, and 13 bases lay in between. CDR3 sequence reads: CASSWRIVSEQFF. CDR3 nucleotides: TGTGCCAGCAGCTGGAGGATTGTAAGTGAGCAGTTCTTC. The variable domain in full, completed from reference TRBV7-2 and TRBJ2-1, reads GAGVSQSPSNKVTEKGKDVELRCDPISGHTALYWYRQSLGQGLEFLIYFQGNSAPDKSGLPSDRFSAERTGGSVSTLTIQRTQQEDSAVYLCASSWRIVSEQFFGPGTRLTVL.

The J gene is TRBJ1-1, the V gene TRBV29-1, with unresolved D. Germline CDR1 is SQVTM and CDR2 is ANQGSEA. V was clipped by 7 bases and J by 6 bases, with 9 bases between them. The CDR3 contains 10 residues. The CDR3 DNA reads as TGCAGCGCCCACGAGCCTGAAGCTTTCTTT. As protein: CSAHEPEAFF.

This sequence joins TRBV4-1 and TRBJ1-5; D is unclear. This CDR3 contains 15 residues. Trimming stripped 0 bases from V and 0 bases from J, with 6 bases between. Germline CDR1 is MGHRA and CDR2 is YSYEKL. The CDR3, as DNA: TGCGCCAGCAGCCAAGACTACAGTAGCAATCAGCCCCAGCATTTT. It encodes CASSQDYSSNQPQHF.

The CDR3 protein is CASSRSGGAGIQYF. CDR3 nucleotides: TGTGCCAGCTCCCGTAGCGGGGGCGCAGGGATCCAGTACTTC. This chain joins TRBV14 and TRBJ2-5, with 9 nucleotides matching TRBD2. CDR3 size: 14 residues. Germline loops: CDR1 SGHDN, CDR2 FVKESK. The V and J ends lost 8 bases and 10 bases, in that order; junction bases with no gene match: 14.

The chain couples TRBV3-1 (or the pseudogene TRBV3-2) to TRBJ1-2; maybe TRBD1 (5 bases). The CDR3 has 14 amino acids. Trimming took 3 bases from V and 4 from J, leaving 12 bases between them. The germline V gene has CDR1 LGHDT and CDR2 YNNKEL (reference sequence). CDR3 in DNA: TGTGCCAGCAGCCACAGGAGGGGTGTCTATGGCTACACCTTC. It encodes CASSHRRGVYGYTF.

The chain links TRBV19 to TRBJ2-7; D gene uncertain. Trimming pared 1 base from V and 2 bases from J, leaving 15 bases between. CDR1 and CDR2 from the germline V gene are LNHDA and SQIVND (reference sequence). The CDR3 consists of 16 residues. CDR3 sequence: CASSIAAPGRPYEQYF. The CDR3 DNA reads TGTGCCAGTAGTATAGCCGCCCCAGGTAGGCCCTACGAGCAGTACTTC.

The chain couples TRBV10-3 to TRBJ1-5; D call uncertain. Trimming removed 5 bases from V and 3 bases from J, with 11 bases in between. CDR3 length equals 14 residues. The germline gives CDR1 ENHRY, CDR2 SYGVKD. The CDR3 nucleotides are TGTGCCATCAGTTCGGACTTTGACAATCAGCCCCAGCATTTT. As protein: CAISSDFDNQPQHF.

Comments on this clone: The identical CDR3 is also encoded by other nucleotide sequences in the sample. J is TRBJ2-1 and V is TRBV18; 7 nucleotides agree with TRBD2. The junction had 3 bases not matched to a gene; V was cut back by 2 bases and J by 8 bases. CDR3 size: 13 residues. Germline CDR1 and CDR2: KGHSH and LQKENI. In DNA, the CDR3 is TGTGCCAGCTCACCAGGCGGGAGCGATGAGCAGTTCTTC. It encodes CASSPGGSDEQFF.

This chain joins TRBV7-2 and TRBJ2-3; 8 nucleotides agree with TRBD1. With V trimmed by 7 bases and J by 5 bases, 8 bases remained unmatched. The CDR3 has 14 residues. The germline V gene has CDR1 SGHTA and CDR2 FQGNSA. The CDR3 nucleotides are TGTGCCAGCAAACCGGGACAGGCAAGAGATACGCAGTATTTT. Protein product: CASKPGQARDTQYF.

This clone has a handful of counts. This chain connects TRBV2 to TRBJ2-2; 9 nucleotides match TRBD1. Looked up from germline, CDR1 is SNHLY and CDR2 is FYNNEI. The CDR3 contains 15 residues. Germline trimming cut 5 bases from V and 3 bases from J; bases unmatched to any gene: 4. The CDR3 sequence: CASSPGTGYTGELFF. The CDR3 coding sequence is TGTGCCAGCAGTCCCGGGACAGGGTACACCGGGGAGCTGTTTTTT.

This sequence joins TRBV2 and TRBJ1-3; D perhaps matches TRBD1 (5 bases). From germline, CDR1 is SNHLY and CDR2 FYNNEI. CDR3 length: 14 residues. Deletions cut 7 bases from V and 2 bases from J, with 12 bases between. The CDR3 protein is CASTMGGPGNTIYF. Written as DNA, the CDR3 is TGTGCCAGCACCATGGGGGGACCTGGAAACACCATATATTTT.

This chain uses TRBV18 with TRBJ1-4; a weak D match, TRBD1 (5 bases). The CDR3 is made up of 16 amino acids. The germline V gene encodes CDR1 KGHSH and CDR2 LQKENI. V shed 6 bases and J shed 8 bases, with 22 bases lying between them. The CDR3 loop reads CASSTWPPGNSEKLFF. The CDR3 bases are TGTGCCAGCTCCACTTGGCCCCCAGGGAACTCAGAAAAACTGTTTTTT.

The genes are TRBV4-1 and TRBJ2-7; 8 nucleotides agree with TRBD2. Germline V gives CDR1 MGHRA, CDR2 YSYEKL. This CDR3 has 16 amino acids. V trimming: 0 bases; J trimming: 4 bases; junction bases outside the gene matches: 8. CDR3 bases: TGCGCCAGCAGCCAAGATTTTAGCGGGGCTGGATACGAGCAGTACTTC. Its protein is CASSQDFSGAGYEQYF.